The rows below give T cell receptor beta chains drawn from one sample of a study of PD-1 blockade in classical Hodgkin lymphoma. Method: immunoSEQ multiplex PCR; TCRdb's copy keeps in-frame clones and lacks some. The sample records around 70,000 clones, 65% to 75% being singletons. The sample was peripheral blood mononuclear cells (PBMCs), taken before the second cycle of nivolumab. The receptors come from a human donor with classical Hodgkin lymphoma. The CDR3 runs from the conserved cysteine through the conserved F or W. Each record gives: V gene, D gene, J gene, clone size, CDR3 protein, CDR3 DNA. A D gene is named only where the DNA matches it firmly. Clone size, where shown, is once, few, many, or a class for clones that have expanded.

>TRBV4-2|-|TRBJ2-6|-
CASSQDFGAGANVLTF
TGTGCCAGCAGCCAAGATTTCGGGGCTGGGGCCAACGTCCTGACTTTC
>TRBV11-3|TRBD1|TRBJ2-1|-
CASSLAGTGNEQFF
TGTGCCAGCAGCTTAGCCGGGACAGGCAATGAGCAGTTCTTC
>TRBV7-6|-|TRBJ1-1|medium-sized
CASSEIRTEAFF
TGTGCCAGCAGCGAGATTAGGACTGAAGCTTTCTTT
>TRBV28|-|TRBJ1-1|-
CASSLTVNTEAFF
TGTGCCAGCAGTTTAACAGTGAACACTGAAGCTTTCTTT
>TRBV4-1|-|TRBJ1-1|-
CASSQEVGLMNTEAFF
TGCGCCAGCAGCCAAGAGGTCGGGTTGATGAACACTGAAGCTTTCTTT
>TRBV6-5|TRBD1|TRBJ1-5|-
CARRDRGPKGTQHF
TGTGCCAGACGCGACAGGGGACCGAAAGGGACCCAGCATTTT
>TRBV19|TRBD1|TRBJ1-4|-
CASSIPTDRGDEKLFF
TGTGCCAGTAGTATACCCACGGACAGGGGTGATGAAAAACTGTTTTTT
>TRBV5-1|-|TRBJ1-2|-
CASSLEGESGGYTF
TGCGCCAGCAGCTTGGAAGGGGAATCTGGCGGCTACACCTTC
>TRBV9|-|TRBJ2-1|-
CASSVGGDDNEQFF
TGTGCCAGCAGCGTAGGAGGGGACGACAATGAGCAGTTCTTC
>TRBV15|TRBD1|TRBJ2-7|few
CATSRGQGPSYEQYF
TGTGCCACCAGCCGGGGACAGGGGCCGTCCTACGAGCAGTACTTC
>TRBV19|TRBD2|TRBJ2-7|-
CASSITSGSGEQYF
TGTGCCAGTAGTATAACTAGCGGGAGTGGCGAGCAGTACTTC
>TRBV6-5|-|TRBJ2-5|-
CASSYIGFQETQYF
TGTGCCAGCAGTTACATAGGGTTTCAAGAGACCCAGTACTTC
>TRBV20-1|-|TRBJ2-7|-
CSAIPYEQYF
TGCAGTGCCATCCCGTACGAGCAGTACTTC
>TRBV7-3|-|TRBJ2-3|-
CASSLTPTGTDTQYF
TGTGCCAGCAGCTTAACCCCAACGGGAACAGATACGCAGTATTTT
>TRBV7-2|TRBD2|TRBJ2-5|-
CASSYGGGQETQYF
TGTGCCAGCAGCTACGGGGGGGGCCAAGAGACCCAGTACTTC
>TRBV11-2|-|TRBJ1-4|-
CASSLLITGGKLFF
TGTGCCAGCAGCTTATTGATAACTGGGGGAAAACTGTTTTTT
>TRBV28|-|TRBJ1-5|-
CASSLNVPWGNQPQHF
TGTGCCAGCAGTTTAAACGTCCCTTGGGGCAATCAGCCCCAGCATTTT
>TRBV6-1|-|TRBJ1-2|few
CASSAGTTVYYGYTF
TGTGCCAGCAGTGCTGGGACCACAGTTTACTATGGCTACACCTTC
>TRBV7-8|TRBD2|TRBJ2-7|few
CASSTTGTSDEQYF
TGTGCCAGCAGTACAACGGGAACTAGCGACGAGCAGTACTTC
>TRBV2|-|TRBJ2-7|-
CASSFDPLSSYEQYF
TGTGCCAGCAGTTTTGATCCCCTTAGCTCCTACGAGCAGTACTTC
>TRBV5-1|-|TRBJ1-1|-
CASSLSGGTMGNTEAFF
TGCGCCAGCAGCTTGAGCGGGGGCACCATGGGGAACACTGAAGCTTTCTTT
>TRBV27|-|TRBJ2-7|-
CASSVADSSYEQYF
TGTGCCAGCAGTGTAGCGGATAGCTCCTACGAGCAGTACTTC
>TRBV6-1|-|TRBJ2-1|-
CASSDWARNEQFF
TGTGCCAGCAGTGATTGGGCTAGGAATGAGCAGTTCTTC
>TRBV11-3|-|TRBJ2-3|-
CASTSPREGSTDTQYF
TGTGCCAGCACCTCCCCCCGGGAAGGGAGCACAGATACGCAGTATTTT
>TRBV7-3|-|TRBJ2-1|-
CASSSSDSYNEQFF
TGTGCCAGCAGCTCTTCGGACAGTTACAATGAGCAGTTCTTC
>TRBV18|-|TRBJ2-3|-
CASSPPGGGSLTDTQYF
TGTGCCAGCTCACCACCTGGAGGGGGCTCTCTCACAGATACGCAGTATTTT
>TRBV29-1|-|TRBJ2-7|-
CSVEESYEQYF
TGCAGCGTTGAAGAAAGTTACGAGCAGTACTTC
>TRBV27|-|TRBJ2-1|-
CASTGGRGSYNEQFF
TGTGCCAGCACAGGGGGGAGAGGCTCCTACAATGAGCAGTTCTTC
>TRBV20-1|-|TRBJ2-7|-
CSASDYYEQYF
TGCAGTGCTAGCGATTACTACGAGCAGTACTTC
>TRBV6-5|-|TRBJ1-1|-
CASSPTGNTEAFF
TGTGCCAGCAGTCCTACAGGGAACACTGAAGCTTTCTTT
>TRBV19|TRBD1|TRBJ1-5|-
CASSRDRRNQPQHF
TGTGCCAGTAGTCGGGACAGGCGTAATCAGCCCCAGCATTTT
>TRBV7-9|TRBD1|TRBJ1-2|few
CASSLVARGNGYTF
TGTGCCAGCAGCTTAGTAGCCAGGGGGAATGGCTACACCTTC
>TRBV30|TRBD2|TRBJ2-5|-
CAWSSGLADLSETQYF
TGTGCCTGGAGTTCCGGACTAGCGGACCTCTCGGAGACCCAGTACTTC
>TRBV29-1|-|TRBJ1-3|-
CSVLTDGNTIYF
TGCAGCGTCTTGACAGATGGAAACACCATATATTTT
>TRBV7-2|-|TRBJ2-3|once
CASSSSGGRTDTQYF
TGTGCCAGCTCCTCCAGCGGCGGCCGCACAGATACGCAGTATTTT
>TRBV4-1|-|TRBJ2-7|-
CASSQDLGLRGYEQYF
TGCGCCAGCAGCCAAGATCTGGGTCTTCGAGGATACGAGCAGTACTTC